The 12 T cell receptor beta chains below come from one sample, sequenced in a study of OX40 agonist ivuxolimab in advanced cancers. Profiled with immunoSEQ multiplex PCR; TCRdb holds only in-frame clones, not every one. The data show some 67,000 clones, more than 70% seen once. The source was CD4+ or CD8+ T cells sorted from blood, collected in a trial of the OX40 agonist ivuxolimab. The receptors come from an adult with an advanced solid tumor such as melanoma, head and neck, liver or kidney cancer.

The V gene is TRBV19, the J gene TRBJ1-1; D unclear. Between the trimmed V and J ends, which lost 4 bases and 8 bases, there was a span of 17 bases. Germline-derived CDR1 and CDR2 are LNHDA and SQIVND (reference sequence). The CDR3 contains 14 residues. The DNA for the CDR3 is TGTGCCAGTAGTACCCCCCTCGGGTCGAGGGAAGCTTTCTTT. Translation: CASSTPLGSREAFF. Looking up the rest from reference TRBV19 and TRBJ1-1 gives the full variable domain: DGGITQSPKYLFRKEGQNVTLSCEQNLNHDAMYWYRQDPGQGLRLIYYSQIVNDFQKGDIAEGYSVSREKKESFPLTVTSAQKNPTAFYLCASSTPLGSREAFFGQGTRLTVV.

V usage is TRBV5-4 and J usage is TRBJ2-7; TRBD2 matches at 9 bases. The CDR3 totals 14 residues. The V and J ends lost 4 bases and 5 bases, in that order; junction bases with no gene match: 7. Germline CDR1 is SGHNT and CDR2 is YYREEE (reference sequence). CDR3 sequence (DNA): TGTGCCAGCAGCCTTAGCGGGAGTGGTGACGAGCAGTACTTC. This translates into CASSLSGSGDEQYF.

Only one count was recorded for this clone. The chain combines TRBV7-2 with TRBJ2-7; TRBD1 might be the D (7 bases). Germline V gene data show CDR1 as SGHTA and CDR2 as FQGNSA. Trimming took off 5 bases at V and 6 bases at J, with 17 bases between the two ends. CDR3 length: 14 residues. The CDR3 region is CASSLQGGQSEQYF. As DNA, the CDR3 is TGTGCCAGCAGCCTGCAGGGGGGACAAAGCGAGCAGTACTTC.

The chain couples TRBV20-1 to TRBJ2-1; D gene uncertain. The length of the CDR3 is 10 residues. CDR1 and CDR2 from the germline V gene are DFQATT and SNEGSKA (reference sequence). V lost 5 bases and J 6 bases, leaving 5 bases between the germline ends. CDR3 DNA sequence: TGCAGTGCTCCAATCAATGAGCAGTTCTTC. Its translation is CSAPINEQFF.

As DNA, the CDR3 is TGTGCCAGTAGAGGAGCGGGAGGGTACACAGATACGCAGTATTTT. Protein product: CASRGAGGYTDTQYF. J is TRBJ2-3 and V is TRBV19; 10 nucleotides match TRBD2. The CDR3 sequence is 15 residues long. CDR1 and CDR2 (germline): LNHDA, SQIVND (reference sequence). The V segment lost 6 bases and the J segment 2 bases; nucleotides outside the gene matches: 5.

The gene calls are TRBV7-7 and TRBJ2-3, with TRBD2 matching over 12 bases. This CDR3 contains 15 residues. The J segment lost 6 bases and the V segment lost 5 bases, leaving 6 bases of the junction unmatched. Germline V gives CDR1 SSHAT, CDR2 FNYEAQ (reference sequence). The chain's CDR3 is CASSAGLAGLDTQYF. The CDR3 coding sequence is TGTGCCAGCAGCGCTGGACTAGCGGGATTGGATACGCAGTATTTT.

The chain carries TRBV6-5 and TRBJ2-3, with D possibly being TRBD2 (6 bases). The V end lost 3 bases, the J end lost 1 base, and 8 bases lay between the germline ends. This CDR3 has 14 residues. Germline V lookup: CDR1 MNHEY, CDR2 SVGAGI. The CDR3 spells CASSYQRGTDTQYF. The CDR3 DNA reads as TGTGCCAGCAGTTATCAGCGGGGCACAGATACGCAGTATTTT.

CDR3 sequence (DNA): TGTGCCAGCTCACACGCGGGACAGCAAAAAGGGGAGACCCAGTACTTC. Translation: CASSHAGQQKGETQYF. The V call is TRBV18, the J call TRBJ2-5; the D gene is possibly TRBD1 (7 bases). CDR3 length: 16 amino acids. Germline V gene data show CDR1 as KGHSH and CDR2 as LQKENI. V lost 4 bases and J lost 5, with 20 bases in between.

A single count supports this clone. The chain employs TRBV6-1 and TRBJ1-2; D is undetermined. V was cut by 1 base and J by 7 bases, with 19 bases left in between. Germline CDR1 and CDR2: MNHNS and SASEGT. The CDR3 is made up of 16 amino acids. CDR3 residues: CASSEEFYGLGVGYTF. The CDR3 DNA reads TGTGCCAGCAGTGAAGAGTTTTATGGGCTAGGTGTTGGCTACACCTTC.

CDR3: CASSLGERGRDNYGYTF. DNA of the CDR3: TGTGCCAGCAGCTTGGGGGAGCGGGGGCGGGATAACTATGGCTACACCTTC. The rearrangement links TRBV11-2 to TRBJ1-2; TRBD1 might be the D (6 bases). V was cut by 3 bases and J by 1 base, with 18 bases left in between. The CDR3 runs 17 residues. Germline CDR1 and CDR2: SGHAT and FQNNGV. Full variable domain (outside the CDR3, taken from reference TRBV11-2 and TRBJ1-2): EAGVAQSPRYKIIEKRQSVAFWCNPISGHATLYWYQQILGQGPKLLIQFQNNGVVDDSQLPKDRFSAERLKGVDSTLKIQPAKLEDSAVYLCASSLGERGRDNYGYTFGSGTRLTVV.

V usage is TRBV7-9 and J usage is TRBJ2-7; D remains unclear. Trimming took off 5 bases at V and 0 bases at J, with 5 bases between the two ends. CDR3 length: 12 amino acids. Germline CDR1 and CDR2: SEHNR and FQNEAQ (reference sequence). In DNA form, the CDR3 reads TGTGCCAGCAGCCCAAACTCCTACGAGCAGTACTTC. Encoded protein: CASSPNSYEQYF.

V is TRBV2 and J is TRBJ2-7; the D call may be TRBD1 or TRBD2 (6 bases each). Trimming shortened V by 7 bases and J by 3 bases, and 13 bases separated the two germline ends. The CDR3 spans 13 residues. CDR1 and CDR2 from the germline V gene are SNHLY and FYNNEI. The CDR3 DNA sequence: TGTGCCAGCAAGGGGGACTCTCTCTACGAGCAGTACTTC. It encodes CASKGDSLYEQYF.